These 22 T cell receptor beta chains were all obtained from the same sample, sequenced in a study of circulating tumor DNA in untreated peripheral T-cell lymphoma. The method was immunoSEQ multiplex PCR; TCRdb's version includes in-frame clones alone and lacks a portion of them. The table lists fewer than 9,000 clones, about 84% of them singletons. Sequencing used tumor tissue. The receptors derive from a human donor with peripheral T-cell lymphoma.

V is TRBV19 and J is TRBJ1-1; D unclear. CDR1 is LNHDA, CDR2 SQIVND, per germline (reference sequence). This CDR3 contains 13 residues. The V gene lost 6 bases and the J gene lost 7 bases, with 15 bases spanning the gap. The CDR3 loop reads CASRGGRASEAFF. Here the CDR3 DNA reads TGTGCCAGTAGGGGTGGAAGGGCAAGTGAAGCTTTCTTT.

The rearrangement joins TRBV18 to TRBJ2-1; the D call may be TRBD1 or TRBD2 (6 bases each). Deletions cut 3 bases from V and 4 bases from J, with 16 bases between. The CDR3 totals 16 residues. Germline V lookup: CDR1 KGHSH, CDR2 LQKENI. CDR3 in amino acids: CASSPTGLGGYNEQFF. DNA for the CDR3: TGTGCCAGCTCACCGACAGGCCTGGGGGGATACAATGAGCAGTTCTTC.

The chain couples TRBV19 to TRBJ1-1; maybe TRBD1 (5 bases). Trimming cost V 6 bases and J 4 bases, with 15 bases left between them. This CDR3 is built from 14 residues. Per germline, CDR1 LNHDA and CDR2 SQIVND (reference sequence). The CDR3 sequence: CASRPGVGGTEAFF. In nucleotides, the CDR3 is TGTGCCAGTAGACCGGGGGTGGGAGGCACTGAAGCTTTCTTT.

This rearrangement joins TRBV6-8 to TRBJ1-2, with D uncertain. The CDR3 is 16 amino acids. The germline V gene has CDR1 MNHGY and CDR2 SAAAGT. Trimming pared 8 bases from V and 2 bases from J, leaving 21 bases between. The DNA of the CDR3 is TGTGCCAGCGTTTTCACTAGTGGGCCTCGGAACTATGGCTACACCTTC. It translates to CASVFTSGPRNYGYTF.

V is TRBV15 and J is TRBJ2-7; no definite D call. The CDR3 sequence is 14 residues long. Trimming took off 1 base at V and 3 bases at J, with 10 bases between the two ends. The germline V gene has CDR1 LNHNV and CDR2 YYDKDF (reference sequence). This CDR3 reads CATSRVDSFYEQYF. In DNA form, the CDR3 reads TGTGCCACCAGCAGAGTTGATAGTTTCTACGAGCAGTACTTC.

V is TRBV15 and J is TRBJ2-3, with 10 bases that match TRBD1. The V and J ends lost 3 bases and 0 bases, in that order; junction bases with no gene match: 12. This CDR3 has 19 residues. Germline V gene sequence: CDR1 LNHNV, CDR2 YYDKDF (reference sequence). The CDR3 sequence: CATSREGTGESESTDTQYF. The CDR3 DNA is TGTGCCACCAGCAGGGAGGGGACAGGGGAATCCGAAAGCACAGATACGCAGTATTTT.

This rearrangement joins TRBV19 to TRBJ1-2; 7 bases map to TRBD1. The CDR3 contains 15 residues. Germline trimming cut 8 bases from V and 0 bases from J; bases unmatched to any gene: 9. Per the germline V gene, CDR1 is LNHDA and CDR2 is SQIVND (reference sequence). The CDR3 reads CASFERGPPNYGYTF. CDR3 DNA: TGTGCCAGTTTCGAGAGGGGGCCCCCTAACTATGGCTACACCTTC. Using reference TRBV19 and TRBJ1-2 for the parts outside the CDR3, the full variable domain is DGGITQSPKYLFRKEGQNVTLSCEQNLNHDAMYWYRQDPGQGLRLIYYSQIVNDFQKGDIAEGYSVSREKKESFPLTVTSAQKNPTAFYLCASFERGPPNYGYTFGSGTRLTVV.

The chain is built from TRBV7-6 and TRBJ2-7, with TRBD1 identical over 9 bases. This CDR3 spans 16 amino acids. V was clipped by 4 bases and J by 5 bases; unmatched bases: 12. CDR1 is SGHVS and CDR2 is FNYEAQ in the germline V gene. The CDR3 reads CASSSLYWDRAHEQYF. As DNA, the CDR3 is TGTGCCAGCAGCTCCCTCTATTGGGACAGGGCGCACGAGCAGTACTTC.

The gene calls are TRBV6-8 and TRBJ2-7; no clear D gene. Trimming pared 4 bases from V and 2 bases from J, leaving 6 bases between. This CDR3 has 12 residues. Germline V gives CDR1 MNHGY, CDR2 SAAAGT. CDR3 region: CASSSLTYEQYF. The CDR3 coding sequence is TGTGCCAGCAGTTCCCTAACCTACGAGCAGTACTTC.

The chain carries TRBV6-8 and TRBJ1-2; possible D gene TRBD1, 6 bases. The CDR3 covers 17 residues. Germline lookup yields CDR1 MNHGY and CDR2 SAAAGT. The V and J ends lost 5 bases and 2 bases respectively, with 21 bases between them. The CDR3 coding sequence is TGTGCCAGCAGTACCTCCCCTGGGGGCGCGGGGAACTATGGCTACACCTTC. Protein: CASSTSPGGAGNYGYTF.

The chain employs TRBV18 and TRBJ2-3; perhaps D is TRBD1 or TRBD2 (5 bases each). This CDR3 region has 17 residues. From germline, CDR1 is KGHSH and CDR2 LQKENI. Between the trimmed V and J ends, which lost 2 bases and 0 bases, there was a span of 15 bases. CDR3 sequence: CASSPESGALSTDTQYF. CDR3 DNA: TGTGCCAGCTCACCAGAGTCCGGGGCCCTGAGCACAGATACGCAGTATTTT.

The gene calls are TRBV6-8 and TRBJ1-2; D gene uncertain. V was trimmed by 0 bases and J by 4 bases, leaving 18 bases between them. Germline-derived CDR1 and CDR2 are MNHGY and SAAAGT. The CDR3 loop spans 17 amino acids. Here the CDR3 DNA reads TGTGCCAGCAGTTACTCGATTGCTCTGACGGCTTCCTATGGCTACACCTTC. Translated, it gives CASSYSIALTASYGYTF.

The chain is built from TRBV19 and TRBJ2-3; D not resolved. Germline V gene sequence: CDR1 LNHDA, CDR2 SQIVND (reference sequence). There are 14 residues in the CDR3. V lost 5 bases and J lost 4, with 13 bases in between. This CDR3 is CASSRIPGADTQYF. The CDR3 DNA reads TGTGCCAGTAGTCGCATCCCGGGCGCAGATACGCAGTATTTT.

This clone has more than one count but fewer than ten. The chain carries TRBV19 and TRBJ1-3, with a weak D call TRBD1 (5 bases). V was shortened by 6 bases and J by 0 bases, with 12 bases between the two germline ends. CDR1 LNHDA and CDR2 SQIVND come from the germline V gene (reference sequence). The CDR3 consists of 15 residues. CDR3 sequence: CASSLGTLSGNTIYF. CDR3 DNA sequence: TGTGCCAGTAGCTTGGGGACCCTCTCTGGAAACACCATATATTTT.

The V and J genes are TRBV7-6 and TRBJ2-1; TRBD2 agrees at 11 bases. This CDR3 contains 17 residues. V dropped 3 bases and J dropped 2; count of bases not matched to a gene: 6. The germline V gene has CDR1 SGHVS and CDR2 FNYEAQ. The CDR3 sequence is CASSFPPTSGTYNEQFF. CDR3 nucleotide sequence: TGTGCCAGCAGCTTCCCCCCGACTAGCGGGACCTACAATGAGCAGTTCTTC.

The chain recombines TRBV9 with TRBJ2-7; D is ambiguous. V lost 4 bases and J lost 6, with 20 bases in between. CDR1 is SGDLS, CDR2 YYNGEE, per germline. CDR3 size: 15 residues. CDR3 sequence (DNA): TGTGCCAGCAGCCTCACCGATAACACCGGCCTCGAGCAGTACTTC. This translates into CASSLTDNTGLEQYF.

This rearrangement joins TRBV6-8 to TRBJ1-5; D gene ambiguous. This CDR3 is built from 14 residues. Trimming took 5 bases from V and 7 from J, leaving 15 bases between them. CDR1 is MNHGY, CDR2 SAAAGT, per germline. The DNA of the CDR3 is TGTGCCAGCAGTGAGCGGTGGGGTGACCAGCCCCAGCATTTT. Its translation is CASSERWGDQPQHF.

J is TRBJ1-1 and V is TRBV30; 8 bases are a match to TRBD1. This CDR3 comprises 13 residues. The trim removed 5 bases at V and 6 bases at J, leaving 8 bases unmatched. Germline CDR1 is GTSNPN and CDR2 is SVGIG (reference sequence). The CDR3 is CAWAKQGGAEAFF. The CDR3, as DNA: TGTGCCTGGGCCAAACAGGGGGGGGCTGAAGCTTTCTTT.

This clone was detected once. The chain links TRBV6-8 to TRBJ1-4; D is perhaps TRBD1 (6 bases). Germline V lookup: CDR1 MNHGY, CDR2 SAAAGT. Trimming shortened V by 6 bases and J by 6 bases, and 14 bases separated the two germline ends. This CDR3 is built from 14 residues. The CDR3 DNA reads TGTGCCAGCAGAGTTGGGGGCGCGGATGAAAAACTGTTTTTT. It encodes CASRVGGADEKLFF.

This rearrangement joins TRBV29-1 to TRBJ2-1, with 7 bases identical to TRBD2. J lost 10 bases, V lost 3 bases, and 6 bases had no gene match. The CDR3 is 12 residues long. Germline V gives CDR1 SQVTM, CDR2 ANQGSEA. The DNA for the CDR3 is TGCAGCGTTGAGGTGGGTAGCGGGGAGCAGTTCTTC. Protein sequence: CSVEVGSGEQFF.

The genes are TRBV4-1 and TRBJ1-5; D ambiguous. The CDR3 has 16 amino acids. Germline V gene data show CDR1 as MGHRA and CDR2 as YSYEKL. Trimming stripped 0 bases from V and 5 bases from J, with 14 bases between. CDR3 loop: CASSQDRASLDQPQHF. The CDR3 nucleotides read TGCGCCAGCAGCCAAGATCGAGCTAGCCTCGATCAGCCCCAGCATTTT.

The chain combines TRBV25-1 with TRBJ1-1; D gene uncertain. The germline V gene encodes CDR1 MGHDK and CDR2 SYGVNS. Trimming stripped 3 bases from V and 1 base from J, with 9 bases between. The CDR3 consists of 14 residues. The CDR3 sequence is CASSEEFGNTEAFF. For the CDR3, the DNA is TGTGCCAGCAGTGAGGAGTTTGGGAACACTGAAGCTTTCTTT.